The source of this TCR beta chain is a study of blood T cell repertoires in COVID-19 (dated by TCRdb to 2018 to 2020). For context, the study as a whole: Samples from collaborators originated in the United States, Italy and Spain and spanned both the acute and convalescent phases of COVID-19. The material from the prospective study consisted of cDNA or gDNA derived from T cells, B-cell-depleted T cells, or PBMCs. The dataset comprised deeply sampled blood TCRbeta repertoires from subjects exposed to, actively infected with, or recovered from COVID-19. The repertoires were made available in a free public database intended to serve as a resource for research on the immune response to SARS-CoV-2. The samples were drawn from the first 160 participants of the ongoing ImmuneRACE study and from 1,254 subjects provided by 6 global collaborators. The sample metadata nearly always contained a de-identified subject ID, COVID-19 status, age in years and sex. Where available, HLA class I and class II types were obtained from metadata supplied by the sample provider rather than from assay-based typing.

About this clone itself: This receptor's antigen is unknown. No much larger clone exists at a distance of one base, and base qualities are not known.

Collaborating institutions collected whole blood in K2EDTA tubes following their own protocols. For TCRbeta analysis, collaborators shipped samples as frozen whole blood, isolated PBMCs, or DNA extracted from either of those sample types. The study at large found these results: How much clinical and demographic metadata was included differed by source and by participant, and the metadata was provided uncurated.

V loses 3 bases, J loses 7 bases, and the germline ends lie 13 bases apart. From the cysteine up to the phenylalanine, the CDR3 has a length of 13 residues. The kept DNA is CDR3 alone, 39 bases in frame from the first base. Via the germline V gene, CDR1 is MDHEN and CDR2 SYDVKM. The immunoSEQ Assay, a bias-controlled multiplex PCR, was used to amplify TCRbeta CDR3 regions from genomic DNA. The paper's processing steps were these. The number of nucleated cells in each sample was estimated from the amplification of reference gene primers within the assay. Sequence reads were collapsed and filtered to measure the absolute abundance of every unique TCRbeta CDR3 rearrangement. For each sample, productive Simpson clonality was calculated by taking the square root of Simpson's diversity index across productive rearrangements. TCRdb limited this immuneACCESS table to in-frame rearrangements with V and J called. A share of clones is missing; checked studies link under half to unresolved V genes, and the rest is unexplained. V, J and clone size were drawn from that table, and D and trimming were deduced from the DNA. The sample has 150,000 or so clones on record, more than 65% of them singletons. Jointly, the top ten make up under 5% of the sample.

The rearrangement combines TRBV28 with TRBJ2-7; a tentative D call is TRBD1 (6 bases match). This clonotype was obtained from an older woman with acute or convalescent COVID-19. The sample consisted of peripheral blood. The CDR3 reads CASSFGGPREQYF. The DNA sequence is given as TGTGCCAGCAGTTTTGGGGGCCCCAGGGAGCAGTACTTC.